The 25 T cell receptor beta chains below were found in one sample sequenced in a study of shared clonotypes between healthy human individuals. Libraries were prepared by immunoSEQ multiplex PCR; TCRdb keeps only in-frame clonotypes and omits some of them. The table has hundreds of thousands of clones, roughly 70% seen once. Sequencing was done on a sample of memory CD4+ T cells sorted from blood. The subset is: CD45RA-negative fraction. These TCRs come from a woman under 40 in good health.

The V gene is TRBV27, the J gene TRBJ2-6, with D unclear. Germline values: CDR1 MNHEY, CDR2 SMNVEV (reference sequence). This CDR3 is built from 15 residues. V was shortened by 3 bases and J by 0 bases, with 6 bases between the two germline ends. This chain's CDR3 is CASSLINSGANVLTF. For the CDR3, the DNA is TGTGCCAGCAGTTTGATCAACTCTGGGGCCAACGTCCTGACTTTC.

This clone was recorded once. This rearrangement joins TRBV6-5 to TRBJ2-7; TRBD1 aligns across 8 bases. Per the germline V gene, CDR1 is MNHEY and CDR2 is SVGAGI. CDR3 length: 14 residues. V was pared by 6 bases and J by 4 bases, with 8 bases of the junction left unmatched. CDR3 sequence reads: CASRKQGEWYEQYF. DNA for the CDR3: TGTGCCAGCAGAAAACAGGGGGAATGGTACGAGCAGTACTTC.

The chain links TRBV29-1 to TRBJ2-1; 9 bases align to TRBD2. CDR1 SQVTM and CDR2 ANQGSEA come from the germline V gene. There are 14 residues in the CDR3. Unmatched junction bases numbered 11, after V lost 4 bases and J lost 10 bases. The chain's CDR3 is CSVVRLAGNKEQFF. CDR3 sequence (DNA): TGCAGCGTTGTACGTCTAGCGGGAAATAAGGAGCAGTTCTTC.

The table lists this clone with a count of one. The chain has TRBV6-1 and TRBJ2-7; tentatively, D is TRBD1 (5 bases). Trimming cost V 2 bases and J 7 bases, with 12 bases left between them. The germline V gene has CDR1 MNHNS and CDR2 SASEGT. This CDR3 is 13 amino acids long. The CDR3 is CASSEQGAWEQYF. In nucleotides, the CDR3 is TGTGCCAGCAGTGAACAGGGTGCGTGGGAGCAGTACTTC.

V usage is TRBV28 and J usage is TRBJ2-2, with 14 bases lining up with TRBD2. CDR1 and CDR2 from the germline V gene are MDHEN and SYDVKM. Losses at the gene ends were 6 bases for V and 7 bases for J; bases not matched to a gene: 7. The length of the CDR3 is 16 residues. CDR3 in amino acids: CASRKGLAGVGGELFF. The CDR3 region has the DNA TGTGCCAGCAGAAAGGGACTAGCGGGAGTTGGCGGGGAGCTGTTTTTT.

The gene calls are TRBV7-9 and TRBJ2-7; 10 bases are a match to TRBD2. The CDR3 contains 15 residues. The germline V gene has CDR1 SEHNR and CDR2 FQNEAQ (reference sequence). J gave up 5 bases and V 4 bases, and 8 bases lay outside the gene matches. The CDR3 region has the DNA TGTGCCAGCAGCTGGCTAGCGGGGGCGCGGGACGAGCAGTACTTC. Protein product: CASSWLAGARDEQYF.

This clone appeared once. The rearrangement joins TRBV2 to TRBJ2-1; D remains ambiguous. The CDR3 totals 13 residues. V lost 2 bases and J lost 4, with 6 bases in between. Germline V CDR1 and CDR2: SNHLY, FYNNEI. The CDR3 here is CASSETVYNEQFF. The CDR3 DNA sequence: TGTGCCAGCAGTGAAACAGTATACAATGAGCAGTTCTTC. The entire variable domain, with the rest obtained from reference TRBV2 and TRBJ2-1, is as follows: EPEVTQTPSHQVTQMGQEVILRCVPISNHLYFYWYRQILGQKVEFLVSFYNNEISEKSEIFDDQFSVERPDGSNFTLKIRSTKLEDSAMYFCASSETVYNEQFFGPGTRLTVL.

V and J are TRBV27 and TRBJ2-7; 16 bases align to TRBD2. V dropped 5 bases and J dropped 4; count of bases not matched to a gene: 8. Germline CDR1 reads MNHEY; CDR2 reads SMNVEV (reference sequence). There are 17 residues in the CDR3. Here the CDR3 reads CASSMEGLAGGPYEQYF. The CDR3 DNA reads TGTGCCAGCAGTATGGAGGGACTAGCGGGAGGGCCTTACGAGCAGTACTTC.

The CDR3 protein is CASSMLDRATGQYF. In DNA form, the CDR3 reads TGTGCCAGTAGTATGTTGGACAGGGCCACGGGGCAGTACTTC. The chain recombines TRBV19 with TRBJ2-7; 8 positions agree with TRBD1. Germline loops: CDR1 LNHDA, CDR2 SQIVND (reference sequence). The CDR3 has 14 residues. The V gene end was trimmed by 3 bases and the J gene end by 9 bases; junction bases not matched to a gene: 10.

The V call is TRBV11-2, the J call TRBJ2-1; a weak D match, TRBD1 (5 bases). This CDR3 is 14 amino acids long. Trimming took 1 base from V and 3 from J, leaving 7 bases between them. Germline loops: CDR1 SGHAT, CDR2 FQNNGV. CDR3 sequence reads: CASSLARVYNEQFF. As DNA, the CDR3 is TGTGCCAGCAGCTTAGCCAGGGTCTACAATGAGCAGTTCTTC.

Here the CDR3 DNA reads TGTGCCATCAGTGGACTAGCGGGAGTGGATACGCAGTATTTT. Translating it yields CAISGLAGVDTQYF. The rearrangement uses TRBV10-3 and TRBJ2-3; TRBD2 matches 12 bases. In germline, CDR1 is ENHRY, CDR2 SYGVKD. V lost 4 bases, J lost 6 bases, and 2 bases stayed unmatched. This CDR3 region has 14 residues.

The V gene is TRBV29-1, the J gene TRBJ2-3; 9 bases agree with TRBD2. Germline V gene sequence: CDR1 SQVTM, CDR2 ANQGSEA. The CDR3 consists of 14 residues. J gave up 5 bases and V 6 bases, and 9 bases lay outside the gene matches. CDR3 in amino acids: CSVAAREGGDTQYF. The DNA of the CDR3 is TGCAGCGTGGCCGCGCGGGAGGGGGGAGATACGCAGTATTTT.

The rearrangement links TRBV6-5 to TRBJ2-7; D possibly corresponds to TRBD1 (7 bases). The germline V gene has CDR1 MNHEY and CDR2 SVGAGI. The length of the CDR3 is 13 residues. Trimming cost V 0 bases and J 11 bases, with 14 bases left between them. The CDR3 sequence is CASSYSDGRGEYF. The CDR3 DNA reads as TGTGCCAGCAGTTACTCCGACGGCAGGGGGGAGTACTTC.

The genes are TRBV15 and TRBJ2-6; D gene unclear. V was shortened by 3 bases and J by 1 base, with 13 bases between the two germline ends. The CDR3 loop spans 17 amino acids. The germline V gene has CDR1 LNHNV and CDR2 YYDKDF (reference sequence). The CDR3 here is CATSRSLGESGANVLTF. DNA for the CDR3: TGTGCCACCAGCAGGTCCCTGGGTGAATCTGGGGCCAACGTCCTGACTTTC.

The V call is TRBV11-1, the J call TRBJ1-1; TRBD1 is a possible D gene (5 bases). The ends were cut back, 3 bases at V and 4 bases at J, with 12 bases in the middle. CDR1 and CDR2 from the germline V gene are SGHAT and FQDESV (reference sequence). The CDR3 covers 14 residues. The CDR3 coding sequence is TGTGCCAGCAGCTTCTCCGAGGGGCCCACTGAAGCTTTCTTT. Amino acid sequence: CASSFSEGPTEAFF. Based on the CDR3 plus reference TRBV11-1 and TRBJ1-1, the full variable domain is EAEVAQSPRYKITEKSQAVAFWCDPISGHATLYWYRQILGQGPELLVQFQDESVVDDSQLPKDRFSAERLKGVDSTLKIQPAELGDSAMYLCASSFSEGPTEAFFGQGTRLTVV.

The CDR3 DNA is TGTGCCAGCAGCTTAGATCTGGGGAAAACCCTAGGAGCCTACAATGAGCAGTTCTTC. Translation: CASSLDLGKTLGAYNEQFF. The chain employs TRBV7-2 and TRBJ2-1; D unclear. Trimming stripped 1 base from V and 2 bases from J, with 21 bases between. Germline CDR1 is SGHTA and CDR2 is FQGNSA. The CDR3 consists of 19 residues.

The chain recombines TRBV5-4 with TRBJ1-2, with 8 bases matching TRBD1. The V and J ends lost 4 bases and 0 bases, in that order; junction bases with no gene match: 2. The CDR3 loop spans 14 amino acids. The germline V gene has CDR1 SGHNT and CDR2 YYREEE (reference sequence). This CDR3 reads CASSRTGSNYGYTF. The CDR3 nucleotides are TGTGCCAGCAGCCGGACAGGGTCTAACTATGGCTACACCTTC.

The chain links TRBV9 to TRBJ1-4; D perhaps matches TRBD1 (5 bases). Deletions cut 0 bases from V and 4 bases from J, with 10 bases between. Germline loops: CDR1 SGDLS, CDR2 YYNGEE. CDR3 size: 15 residues. CDR3 amino acids: CASSVEGQDNEKLFF. The CDR3 DNA reads TGTGCCAGCAGCGTAGAGGGGCAGGATAATGAAAAACTGTTTTTT.

The J gene is TRBJ2-1, the V gene TRBV2; TRBD2 agrees at 7 bases. The CDR3 has 14 amino acids. Germline-derived CDR1 and CDR2 are SNHLY and FYNNEI. V was clipped by 7 bases and J by 3 bases; unmatched bases: 6. CDR3 in amino acids: CASKLTSFYNEQFF. The CDR3 DNA reads as TGTGCCAGCAAATTGACTAGCTTCTACAATGAGCAGTTCTTC.

The chain carries TRBV6-6 and TRBJ1-3; D remains ambiguous. CDR1 MNHNY and CDR2 SVGAGI come from the germline V gene (reference sequence). The CDR3 loop spans 13 amino acids. V lost 2 bases, J lost 4 bases, and 6 bases lay in between. The CDR3 DNA reads as TGTGCCAGCAGTTACGAGTCCGGAAACACCATATATTTT. Protein product: CASSYESGNTIYF.

This chain uses TRBV27 with TRBJ2-3; 10 bases match TRBD1. V trimming: 4 bases; J trimming: 2 bases; junction bases outside the gene matches: 3. CDR3 length: 15 residues. The germline CDR1 and CDR2 sequences are MNHEY and SMNVEV (reference sequence). CDR3 protein: CASSSGTGATDTQYF. The CDR3 DNA sequence: TGTGCCAGCAGTTCCGGGACAGGGGCCACAGATACGCAGTATTTT.

With regard to this clone: Additional DNA sequences in this sample encode the identical CDR3. The chain uses TRBV28 and TRBJ2-7, with D possibly TRBD2 on 6 matching bases. Trimming shortened V by 3 bases and J by 0 bases, and 9 bases separated the two germline ends. Germline V gene lookup returns CDR1 MDHEN and CDR2 SYDVKM. This CDR3 has 14 residues. The CDR3 DNA follows: TGTGCCAGCAGTTTCGGTAGCGGCTCCTACGAGCAGTACTTC. Protein: CASSFGSGSYEQYF.

The chain carries TRBV29-1 and TRBJ2-5; 8 nucleotides line up with TRBD2. This CDR3 comprises 14 residues. Trimming cost V 3 bases and J 1 base; bases outside gene matches: 4. Germline V CDR1 and CDR2: SQVTM, ANQGSEA. The CDR3 loop is CSVDAGRGQETQYF. The CDR3 DNA sequence: TGCAGCGTTGATGCCGGGAGGGGCCAAGAGACCCAGTACTTC.

The J gene is TRBJ2-5, the V gene TRBV19; tentative D call: TRBD2 (6 bases). Germline V gene sequence: CDR1 LNHDA, CDR2 SQIVND (reference sequence). The germline V and J ends were trimmed by 0 bases and 6 bases, with 11 bases remaining between them. The CDR3 has 14 amino acids. The CDR3 loop is CASSIDWRGKTQYF. The CDR3 DNA sequence: TGTGCCAGTAGTATAGATTGGAGGGGTAAGACCCAGTACTTC.

The sample holds a few counts of this clone. It may be a read error: a sequence one base away is much more abundant. The sample has other DNA sequences that encode this CDR3 too. The J gene is TRBJ1-2, the V gene TRBV13; 7 nucleotides align to TRBD1. This CDR3 contains 13 residues. Germline-derived CDR1 and CDR2 are PRHDT and FYEKMQ (reference sequence). V lost 2 bases to trimming and J lost 3 bases; unmatched junction nucleotides: 0. Here the CDR3 reads CASSLQGDYGYTF. The CDR3 nucleotides are TGTGCCAGCAGCTTACAGGGGGACTATGGCTACACCTTC. Full variable domain (missing parts from reference TRBV13 and TRBJ1-2): AAGVIQSPRHLIKEKRETATLKCYPIPRHDTVYWYQQGPGQDPQFLISFYEKMQSDKGSIPDRFSAQQFSDYHSELNMSSLELGDSALYFCASSLQGDYGYTFGSGTRLTVV.